This T cell receptor beta chain originates from a study of response to subunit inactivated influenza vaccine. Study outcomes and limitations: The authors suggested that few new T cells are recruited per seasonal influenza vaccination.

This CDR3 contains 14 residues. V was pared by 2 bases and J by 5 bases, with 10 bases between. The germline V gene encodes CDR1 SGHVS and CDR2 FNYEAQ. MiXCR was run by TCRdb on the RT-PCR reads, yielding one entry per CDR3 protein. The data contain 400,000 to 550,000 distinct CDR3 sequences, around 25% of them singletons. As for this clonotype: Its antigen is unidentified.

The TCR comes from a man aged 50-60 years who received an inactivated influenza vaccine. This rearrangement joins TRBV7-6 to TRBJ1-5; D ambiguous. This sample comprised CD4+ T cells sorted from PBMCs, obtained around 5 days after vaccination. The chain's CDR3 is CASSLSLGDQPQHF. DNA for the CDR3: TGTGCCAGCAGCTTAAGTCTTGGGGATCAGCCCCAGCATTTT.